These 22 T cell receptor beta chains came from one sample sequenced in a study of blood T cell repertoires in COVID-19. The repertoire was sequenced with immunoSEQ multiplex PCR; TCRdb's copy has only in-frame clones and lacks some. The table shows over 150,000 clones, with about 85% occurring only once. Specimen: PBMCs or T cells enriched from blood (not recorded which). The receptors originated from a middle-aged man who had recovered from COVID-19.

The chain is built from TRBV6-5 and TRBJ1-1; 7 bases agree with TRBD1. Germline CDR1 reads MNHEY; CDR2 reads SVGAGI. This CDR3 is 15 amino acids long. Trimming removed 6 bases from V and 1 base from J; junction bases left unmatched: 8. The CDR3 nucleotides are TGTGCCAGCAGCGTTAACAGGGGAACGAACACTGAAGCTTTCTTT. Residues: CASSVNRGTNTEAFF.

CDR3 DNA: TGTGCCAGTAGTAGTATAGCGGGTCAGACGAACACTGAAGCTTTCTTT. Translating it yields CASSSIAGQTNTEAFF. J is TRBJ1-1 and V is TRBV19; D gene uncertain. V was cut by 4 bases and J by 1 base, with 16 bases left in between. CDR1 and CDR2 (germline): LNHDA, SQIVND (reference sequence). There are 16 residues in the CDR3.

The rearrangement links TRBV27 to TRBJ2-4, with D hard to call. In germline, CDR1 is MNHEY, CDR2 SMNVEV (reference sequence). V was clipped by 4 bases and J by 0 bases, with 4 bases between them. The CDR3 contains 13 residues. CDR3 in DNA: TGTGCCAGCAGTTCTCTAGCCAAAAACATTCAGTACTTC. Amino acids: CASSSLAKNIQYF.

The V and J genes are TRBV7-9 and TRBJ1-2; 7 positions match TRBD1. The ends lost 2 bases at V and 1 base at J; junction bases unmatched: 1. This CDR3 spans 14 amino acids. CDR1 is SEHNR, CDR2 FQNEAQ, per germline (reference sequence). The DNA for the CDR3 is TGTGCCAGCAGCTTAACAGGGGTTAACTATGGCTACACCTTC. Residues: CASSLTGVNYGYTF.

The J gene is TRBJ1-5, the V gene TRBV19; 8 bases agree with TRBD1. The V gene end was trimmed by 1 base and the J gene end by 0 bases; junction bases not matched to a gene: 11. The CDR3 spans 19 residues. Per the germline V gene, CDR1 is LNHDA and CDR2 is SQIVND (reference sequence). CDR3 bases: TGTGCCAGTAGTATAGGCCCTGGACAGGGCCTCTATAGCAATCAGCCCCAGCATTTT. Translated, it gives CASSIGPGQGLYSNQPQHF.

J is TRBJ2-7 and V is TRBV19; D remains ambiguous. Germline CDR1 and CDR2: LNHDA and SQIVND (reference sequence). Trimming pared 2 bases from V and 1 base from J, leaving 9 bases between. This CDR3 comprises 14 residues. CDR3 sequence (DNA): TGTGCCAGTAGTATATCTCAGTTTTCCTACGAGCAGTACTTC. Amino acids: CASSISQFSYEQYF. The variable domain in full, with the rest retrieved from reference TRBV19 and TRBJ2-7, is DGGITQSPKYLFRKEGQNVTLSCEQNLNHDAMYWYRQDPGQGLRLIYYSQIVNDFQKGDIAEGYSVSREKKESFPLTVTSAQKNPTAFYLCASSISQFSYEQYFGPGTRLTVT.

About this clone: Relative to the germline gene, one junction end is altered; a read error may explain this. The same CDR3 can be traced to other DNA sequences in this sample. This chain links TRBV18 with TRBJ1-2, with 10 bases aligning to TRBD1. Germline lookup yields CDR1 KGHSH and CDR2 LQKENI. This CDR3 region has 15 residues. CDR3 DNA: TGTGCCAGCTCTCCACCACCGGGACAGGGGTTTGGCTACACTTTC. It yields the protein CASSPPPGQGFGYTF.

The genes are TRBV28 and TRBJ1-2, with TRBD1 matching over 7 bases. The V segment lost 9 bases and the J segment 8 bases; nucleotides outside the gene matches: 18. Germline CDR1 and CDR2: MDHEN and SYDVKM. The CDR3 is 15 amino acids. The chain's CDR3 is CASRLQGSPFGGYTF. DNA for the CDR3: TGTGCCAGTAGACTACAGGGGTCCCCCTTTGGGGGCTACACCTTC.

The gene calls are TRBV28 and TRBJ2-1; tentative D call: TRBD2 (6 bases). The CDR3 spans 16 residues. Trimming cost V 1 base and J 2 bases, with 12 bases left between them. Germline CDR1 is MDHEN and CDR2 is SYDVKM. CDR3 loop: CASSLFSGYTYNEQFF. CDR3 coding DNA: TGTGCCAGCAGTTTATTTAGCGGTTATACCTACAATGAGCAGTTCTTC.

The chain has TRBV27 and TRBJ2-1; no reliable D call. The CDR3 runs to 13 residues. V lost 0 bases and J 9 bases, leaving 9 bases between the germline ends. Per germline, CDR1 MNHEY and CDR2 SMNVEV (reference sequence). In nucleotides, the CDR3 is TGTGCCAGCAGTTTATCGAGGCATTCTGAGCAGTTCTTC. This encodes CASSLSRHSEQFF.

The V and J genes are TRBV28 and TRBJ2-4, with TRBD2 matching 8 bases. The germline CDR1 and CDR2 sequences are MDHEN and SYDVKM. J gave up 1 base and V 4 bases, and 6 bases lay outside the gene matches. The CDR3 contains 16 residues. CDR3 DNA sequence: TGTGCCAGCAGTTCGGGGGGGTTAGTTGCCAAAAACATTCAGTACTTC. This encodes CASSSGGLVAKNIQYF.

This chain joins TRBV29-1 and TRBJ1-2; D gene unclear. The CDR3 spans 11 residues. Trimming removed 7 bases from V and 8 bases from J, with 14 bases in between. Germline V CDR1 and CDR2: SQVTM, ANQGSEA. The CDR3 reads CSALSAGGYTF. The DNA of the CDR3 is TGCAGCGCGTTGAGCGCGGGGGGCTACACCTTC.

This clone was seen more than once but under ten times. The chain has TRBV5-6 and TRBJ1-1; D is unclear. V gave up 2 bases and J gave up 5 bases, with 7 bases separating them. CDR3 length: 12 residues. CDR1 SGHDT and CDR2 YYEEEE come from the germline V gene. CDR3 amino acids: CASSFRVTEAFF. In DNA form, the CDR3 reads TGTGCCAGCAGCTTCCGGGTAACTGAAGCTTTCTTT. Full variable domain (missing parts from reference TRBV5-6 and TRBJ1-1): DAGVTQSPTHLIKTRGQQVTLRCSPKSGHDTVSWYQQALGQGPQFIFQYYEEEERQRGNFPDRFSGHQFPNYSSELNVNALLLGDSALYLCASSFRVTEAFFGQGTRLTVV.

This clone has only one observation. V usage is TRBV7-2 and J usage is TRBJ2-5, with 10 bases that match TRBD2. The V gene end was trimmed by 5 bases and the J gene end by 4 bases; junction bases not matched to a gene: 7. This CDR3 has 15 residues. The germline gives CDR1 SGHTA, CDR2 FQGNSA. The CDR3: CASSLGLALVETQYF. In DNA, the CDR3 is TGTGCCAGCAGCCTGGGACTAGCGTTAGTAGAGACCCAGTACTTC.

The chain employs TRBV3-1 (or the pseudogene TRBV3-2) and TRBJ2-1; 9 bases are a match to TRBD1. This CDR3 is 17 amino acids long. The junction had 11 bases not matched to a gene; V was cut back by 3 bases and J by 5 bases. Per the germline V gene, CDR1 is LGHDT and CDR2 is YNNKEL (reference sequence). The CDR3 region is CASSHYGTGIKDNEQFF. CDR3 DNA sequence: TGTGCCAGCAGCCATTACGGGACAGGGATAAAGGACAATGAGCAGTTCTTC.

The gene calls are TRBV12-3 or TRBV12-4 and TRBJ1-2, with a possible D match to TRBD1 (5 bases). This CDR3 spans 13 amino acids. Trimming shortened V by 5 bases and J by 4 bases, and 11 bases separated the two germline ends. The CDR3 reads CASSTSTAYGYTF. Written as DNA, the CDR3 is TGTGCCAGCAGTACCTCGACAGCCTATGGCTACACCTTC.

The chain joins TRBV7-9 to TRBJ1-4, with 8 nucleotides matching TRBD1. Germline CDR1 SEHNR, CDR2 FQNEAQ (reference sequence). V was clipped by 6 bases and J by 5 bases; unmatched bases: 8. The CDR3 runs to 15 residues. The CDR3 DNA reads TGTGCCAGCAGGGAGGACAGGGTTTTAAATGAAAAACTGTTTTTT. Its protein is CASREDRVLNEKLFF.

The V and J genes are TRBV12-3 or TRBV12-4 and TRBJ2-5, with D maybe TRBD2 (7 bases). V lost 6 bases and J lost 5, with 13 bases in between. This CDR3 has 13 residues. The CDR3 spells CASRGGAGETQYF. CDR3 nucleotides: TGTGCCAGCAGAGGGGGGGCAGGTGAGACCCAGTACTTC.

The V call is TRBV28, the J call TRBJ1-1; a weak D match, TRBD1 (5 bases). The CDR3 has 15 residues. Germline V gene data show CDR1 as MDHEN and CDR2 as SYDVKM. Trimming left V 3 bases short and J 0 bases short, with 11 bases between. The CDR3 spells CASSLGGFMNTEAFF. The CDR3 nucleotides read TGTGCCAGCAGTTTGGGGGGTTTTATGAACACTGAAGCTTTCTTT.

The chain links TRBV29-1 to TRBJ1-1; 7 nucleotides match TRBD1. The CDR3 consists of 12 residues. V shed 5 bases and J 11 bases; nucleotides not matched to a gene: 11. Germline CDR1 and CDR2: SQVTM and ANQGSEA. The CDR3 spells CSVRDSSSGAFF. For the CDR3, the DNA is TGCAGCGTTAGGGACAGTTCATCGGGGGCTTTCTTT.

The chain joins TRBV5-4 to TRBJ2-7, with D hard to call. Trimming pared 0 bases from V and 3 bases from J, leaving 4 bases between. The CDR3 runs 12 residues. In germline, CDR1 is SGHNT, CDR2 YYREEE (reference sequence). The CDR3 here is CASSLDGYEQYF. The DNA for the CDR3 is TGTGCCAGCAGCTTGGACGGCTACGAGCAGTACTTC. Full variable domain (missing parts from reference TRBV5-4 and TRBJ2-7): ETGVTQSPTHLIKTRGQQVTLRCSSQSGHNTVSWYQQALGQGPQFIFQYYREEENGRGNFPPRFSGLQFPNYSSELNVNALELDDSALYLCASSLDGYEQYFGPGTRLTVT.

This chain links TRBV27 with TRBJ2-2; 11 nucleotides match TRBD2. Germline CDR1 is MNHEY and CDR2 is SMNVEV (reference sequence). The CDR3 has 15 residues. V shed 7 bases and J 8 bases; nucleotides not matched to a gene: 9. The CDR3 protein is CASNRLAGSKGELFF. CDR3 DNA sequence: TGTGCCAGCAATCGACTAGCGGGATCGAAAGGGGAGCTGTTTTTT.